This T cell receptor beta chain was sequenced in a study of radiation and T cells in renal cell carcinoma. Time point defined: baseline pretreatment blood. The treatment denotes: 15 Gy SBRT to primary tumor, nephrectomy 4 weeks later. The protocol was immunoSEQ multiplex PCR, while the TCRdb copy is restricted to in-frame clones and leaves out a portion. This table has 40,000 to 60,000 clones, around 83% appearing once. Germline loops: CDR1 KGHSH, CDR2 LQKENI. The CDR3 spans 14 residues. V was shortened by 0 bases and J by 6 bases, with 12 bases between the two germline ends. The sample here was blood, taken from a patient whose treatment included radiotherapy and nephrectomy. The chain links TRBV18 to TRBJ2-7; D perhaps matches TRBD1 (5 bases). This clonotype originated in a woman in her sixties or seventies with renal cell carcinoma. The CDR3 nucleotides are TGTGCCAGCTCACCACCGGGCCTAAGGGGCGAGCAGTACTTC. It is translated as CASSPPGLRGEQYF.